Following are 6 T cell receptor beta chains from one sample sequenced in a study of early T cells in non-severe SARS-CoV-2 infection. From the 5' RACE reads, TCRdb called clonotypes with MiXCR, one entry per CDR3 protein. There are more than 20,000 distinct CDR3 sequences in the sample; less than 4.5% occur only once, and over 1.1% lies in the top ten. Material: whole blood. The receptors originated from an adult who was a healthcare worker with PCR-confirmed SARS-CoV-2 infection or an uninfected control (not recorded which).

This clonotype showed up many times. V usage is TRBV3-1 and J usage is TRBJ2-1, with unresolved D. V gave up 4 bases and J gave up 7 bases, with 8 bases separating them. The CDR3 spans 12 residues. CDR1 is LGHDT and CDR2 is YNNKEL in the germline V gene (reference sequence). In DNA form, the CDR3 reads TGTGCCAGCAGCCTTGTTGAAAATGAGCAGTTCTTC. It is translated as CASSLVENEQFF.

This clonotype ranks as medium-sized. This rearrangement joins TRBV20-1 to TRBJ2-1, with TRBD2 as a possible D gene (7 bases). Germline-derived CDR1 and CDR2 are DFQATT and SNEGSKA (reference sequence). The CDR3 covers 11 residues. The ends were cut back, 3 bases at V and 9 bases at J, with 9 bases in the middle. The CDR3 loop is CSASGGPEQFF. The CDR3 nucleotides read TGCAGTGCTAGCGGGGGGCCTGAGCAGTTCTTC.

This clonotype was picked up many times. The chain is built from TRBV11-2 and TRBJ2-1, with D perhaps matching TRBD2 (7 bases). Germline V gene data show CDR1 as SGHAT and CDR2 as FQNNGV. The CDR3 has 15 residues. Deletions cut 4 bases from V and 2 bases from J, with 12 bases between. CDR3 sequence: CASSSTGGPYNEQFF. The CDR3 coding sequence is TGTGCCAGCAGCTCGACGGGGGGCCCCTACAATGAGCAGTTCTTC.

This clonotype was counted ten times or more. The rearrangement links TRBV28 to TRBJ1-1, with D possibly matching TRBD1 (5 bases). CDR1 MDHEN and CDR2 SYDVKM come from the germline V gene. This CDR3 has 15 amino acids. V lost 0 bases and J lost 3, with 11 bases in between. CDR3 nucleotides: TGTGCCAGCAGTTTATGGGGGGGTGAGGACACTGAAGCTTTCTTT. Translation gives CASSLWGGEDTEAFF.

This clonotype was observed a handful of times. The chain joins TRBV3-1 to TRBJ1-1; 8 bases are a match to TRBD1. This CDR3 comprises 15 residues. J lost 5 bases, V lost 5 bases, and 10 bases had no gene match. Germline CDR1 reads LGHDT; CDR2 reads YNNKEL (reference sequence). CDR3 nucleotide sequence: TGTGCCAGCAGCTTCCGGACAGGGCCGACGACTGAAGCTTTCTTT. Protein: CASSFRTGPTTEAFF. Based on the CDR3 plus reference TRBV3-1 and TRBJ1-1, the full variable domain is DTAVSQTPKYLVTQMGNDKSIKCEQNLGHDTMYWYKQDSKKFLKIMFSYNNKELIINETVPNRFSPKSPDKAHLNLHINSLELGDSAVYFCASSFRTGPTTEAFFGQGTRLTVV.

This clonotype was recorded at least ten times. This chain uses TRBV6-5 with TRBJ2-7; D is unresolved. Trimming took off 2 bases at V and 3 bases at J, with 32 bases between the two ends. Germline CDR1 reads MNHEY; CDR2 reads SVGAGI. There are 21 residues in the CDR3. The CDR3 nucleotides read TGTGCCAGCAGTTACCTTCCCGGTGATCCACTCCTTACCCTGTTTTACTACGAGCAGTACTTC. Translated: CASSYLPGDPLLTLFYYEQYF.